A selection of T cell receptor beta chains follows, all from one sample in a study of cytomegalovirus exposure and HLA in healthy donors. Here immunoSEQ multiplex PCR was the method, and the copy in TCRdb shows in-frame clones only, minus some. The data show about 220,000 clones, 70% to 90% seen once. Sequenced material: PBMCs. Receptor source: a woman between 18 and 29 years old in good health and CMV-seronegative. Both conserved end residues are part of each CDR3. A D gene is named only where the DNA matches it firmly. Clone sizes are given selectively: once, few, many, or a class where the clone is expanded.

j_gene | abundance | d_gene | v_gene | CDR3aa | CDR3nt
TRBJ2-3 | NA | TRBD2 | TRBV10-3 | CAISEDRIAGGVTDTQYF | TGTGCCATCAGCGAGGACAGGATAGCGGGAGGGGTTACAGATACGCAGTATTTT
TRBJ1-2 | NA | TRBD1 | TRBV9 | CASSVARTGPNVYGYTF | TGTGCCAGCAGCGTAGCCCGGACAGGCCCCAACGTCTATGGCTACACCTTC
TRBJ2-3 | once | NA | TRBV19 | CASTPRGALSTDTQYF | TGTGCCAGTACCCCCCGGGGGGCCCTGAGCACAGATACGCAGTATTTT
TRBJ2-7 | NA | TRBD2 | TRBV5-1 | CASSLRGGPATLQYF | TGCGCCAGCAGCTTGAGGGGAGGGCCTGCTACTTTGCAGTACTTC
TRBJ2-7 | NA | TRBD2 | TRBV27 | CASSLYPPAGVLYEQYF | TGTGCCAGCAGTTTATATCCCCCGGCGGGAGTTTTGTACGAGCAGTACTTC
TRBJ2-1 | NA | NA | TRBV19 | CASSTLGGRNEQFF | TGTGCCAGTAGTACTCTGGGAGGACGCAATGAGCAGTTCTTC
TRBJ2-7 | NA | NA | TRBV5-1 | CASSLVRRQSYEQYF | TGCGCCAGCAGCTTGGTTCGCCGACAAAGTTACGAGCAGTACTTC
TRBJ2-7 | NA | NA | TRBV28 | CASSFRGDSYEQYF | TGTGCCAGCAGTTTCCGCGGGGATTCCTACGAGCAGTACTTC
TRBJ2-1 | NA | NA | TRBV27 | CARTNEQFF | TGTGCCAGGACTAATGAGCAGTTCTTC
TRBJ2-7 | NA | NA | TRBV27 | CASSFGTELYEQYF | TGTGCCAGCAGTTTTGGTACAGAACTCTACGAGCAGTACTTC
TRBJ1-3 | NA | NA | TRBV28 | CASSLSPLSAAGSGNTIYF | TGTGCCAGCAGTTTATCTCCCTTAAGTGCGGCCGGCTCTGGAAACACCATATATTTT
TRBJ1-3 | NA | NA | TRBV5-6 | CASSPRGVSGNTIYF | TGTGCCAGCAGCCCGCGGGGGGTCTCTGGAAACACCATATATTTT
TRBJ2-7 | NA | TRBD1 | TRBV10-1 | CASSRGQGAYEQYF | TGCGCCAGCAGCAGGGGACAGGGGGCCTACGAGCAGTACTTC
TRBJ2-1 | once | TRBD2 | TRBV2 | CASIRLAGTYNEQFF | TGTGCCAGCATTAGACTAGCGGGAACCTACAATGAGCAGTTCTTC
TRBJ2-3 | NA | TRBD2 | TRBV28 | CASSLWTSGRTFTDTQYF | TGTGCCAGCAGTTTATGGACTAGCGGACGTACCTTCACAGATACGCAGTATTTT
TRBJ2-2 | NA | NA | TRBV30 | CAWSVPRINRAYTGELFF | TGTGCCTGGAGTGTCCCCCGGATAAACAGGGCATACACCGGGGAGCTGTTTTTT
TRBJ2-2 | NA | TRBD2 | TRBV4-3 | CASSQDRLAGDSFLNTGELFF | TGCGCCAGCAGCCAAGACCGGCTAGCGGGAGATTCCTTTTTGAACACCGGGGAGCTGTTTTTT
TRBJ2-3 | NA | NA | TRBV9 | CASSPQTNTDTQYF | TGTGCCAGCAGCCCACAGACTAACACAGATACGCAGTATTTT
TRBJ2-5 | NA | TRBD2 | TRBV28 | CASSLTGLAGLQETQYF | TGTGCCAGCAGTTTAACCGGACTAGCGGGGCTCCAAGAGACCCAGTACTTC
TRBJ2-2 | NA | NA | TRBV6-1 | CASEGVVTGELFF | TGTGCCAGCGAGGGGGTGGTCACCGGGGAGCTGTTTTTT
TRBJ2-5 | NA | TRBD1 | TRBV28 | CASGEDREETQYF | TGTGCCAGCGGAGAAGACAGGGAAGAGACCCAGTACTTC
TRBJ2-1 | NA | TRBD2 | TRBV5-1 | CASSNGLAGAGDEQFF | TGCGCCAGCAGCAACGGACTAGCGGGAGCCGGGGATGAGCAGTTCTTC
TRBJ2-7 | NA | NA | TRBV25-1 | CASSERTGFQSYEQYF | TGTGCCAGCAGTGAACGCACAGGGTTCCAATCCTACGAGCAGTACTTC
TRBJ2-3 | NA | TRBD1 | TRBV5-4 | CASRTGQVSDTQYF | TGTGCCAGCCGTACGGGACAGGTATCAGATACGCAGTATTTT
TRBJ1-2 | few | NA | TRBV28 | CASSLLSRGYTF | TGTGCCAGCAGTTTATTATCCCGTGGCTACACCTTC
TRBJ1-2 | NA | NA | TRBV6-1 | CASSSNYGYTF | TGTGCCAGTTCCAGTAACTATGGCTACACCTTC
TRBJ1-1 | once | TRBD1 | TRBV10-3 | CAISSQGARTEAFF | TGTGCCATCAGTTCACAGGGGGCTCGGACTGAAGCTTTCTTT
TRBJ2-3 | NA | NA | TRBV5-4 | CASSATGTSTDTQYF | TGTGCCAGCAGTGCGACAGGTACTAGCACAGATACGCAGTATTTT
TRBJ2-1 | NA | NA | TRBV4-3 | CASSQAFGRSYNEQFF | TGCGCCAGCAGCCAGGCCTTTGGGAGATCCTACAATGAGCAGTTCTTC
TRBJ2-2 | NA | NA | TRBV7-2 | CASSLVWRNTGELFF | TGTGCCAGCAGCTTAGTTTGGAGAAACACCGGGGAGCTGTTTTTT
TRBJ2-7 | NA | TRBD1 | TRBV9 | CASSVGQGTYEQYF | TGTGCCAGCAGCGTGGGACAGGGCACCTACGAGCAGTACTTC
TRBJ1-2 | NA | TRBD1 | TRBV14 | CASSQGQGAIGYGYTF | TGTGCCAGCAGCCAAGGCCAGGGGGCCATAGGCTATGGCTACACCTTC
TRBJ1-1 | NA | TRBD1 | TRBV2 | CARQGDNTEAFF | TGTGCCCGACAGGGGGATAATACTGAAGCTTTCTTT
TRBJ1-1 | once | TRBD1 | TRBV5-1 | CASSSRTGDTEAFF | TGCGCCAGCAGCTCCCGGACAGGGGACACTGAAGCTTTCTTT
TRBJ2-3 | NA | TRBD2 | TRBV2 | CASGLAERGEDTQYF | TGTGCCAGCGGTCTAGCGGAAAGGGGAGAGGATACGCAGTATTTT
TRBJ2-7 | NA | TRBD2 | TRBV4-2 | CASSQETGGPSEQYF | TGTGCCAGCAGCCAAGAAACGGGAGGGCCAAGCGAGCAGTACTTC
TRBJ2-5 | NA | TRBD2 | TRBV4-2 | CASSQGASGSFGETQYF | TGTGCCAGCAGCCAAGGTGCTAGCGGGAGTTTTGGAGAGACCCAGTACTTC
TRBJ2-1 | few | TRBD1 | TRBV5-1 | CASSYLGQGGNEQFF | TGCGCCAGCAGCTATCTGGGACAGGGAGGCAATGAGCAGTTCTTC
TRBJ2-1 | NA | TRBD1 | TRBV5-5 | CASSRTGGILHRNEQFF | TGTGCCAGCTCACGGACAGGGGGCATCCTCCACCGCAATGAGCAGTTCTTC
TRBJ2-7 | NA | TRBD2 | TRBV28 | CASSFRLAGGNEQYF | TGTGCCAGCAGTTTTAGACTAGCGGGAGGGAACGAGCAGTACTTC
TRBJ2-1 | NA | TRBD1 | TRBV25-1 | CASSELPGTAPNNEQFF | TGTGCCAGCAGTGAATTACCCGGGACAGCACCTAACAATGAGCAGTTCTTC
TRBJ2-7 | once | TRBD2 | TRBV4-1 | CASSQDDISLAGDSYEQYF | TGCGCCAGCAGCCAGGATGACATCTCCTTAGCGGGAGATTCCTACGAGCAGTACTTC
TRBJ2-1 | NA | NA | TRBV27 | CASSLSRVNEQFF | TGTGCCAGCAGTTTATCGAGGGTCAATGAGCAGTTCTTC
TRBJ2-7 | NA | NA | TRBV9 | CASSVEAAETYEQYF | TGTGCCAGCAGCGTAGAGGCGGCGGAAACCTACGAGCAGTACTTC
TRBJ2-7 | NA | TRBD1 | TRBV5-1 | CASSLEGTGSGYEQYF | TGCGCCAGCAGCTTAGAGGGGACAGGGTCAGGCTACGAGCAGTACTTC
TRBJ2-7 | NA | NA | TRBV10-3 | CAISEYGTQSSYEQYF | TGTGCCATCAGTGAATATGGGACTCAAAGCTCCTACGAGCAGTACTTC
TRBJ1-2 | NA | NA | TRBV7-2 | CASSLKDQIARNYGYTF | TGTGCCAGCAGCTTAAAGGATCAAATCGCGCGGAACTATGGCTACACCTTC
TRBJ2-3 | NA | TRBD2 | TRBV7-6 | CASSLRDYTDTQYF | TGTGCCAGCAGCTTGCGGGACTACACAGATACGCAGTATTTT
TRBJ2-7 | few | NA | TRBV27 | CASSPGTLYEQYF | TGTGCCAGCAGTCCTGGGACACTCTACGAGCAGTACTTC
TRBJ1-5 | once | NA | TRBV4-2 | CASSQDGQKNQPQHF | TGTGCCAGCAGCCAAGACGGACAGAAAAATCAGCCCCAGCATTTT
TRBJ2-7 | NA | TRBD2 | TRBV30 | CAWSGGRAYEQYF | TGTGCCTGGAGTGGCGGGAGGGCCTACGAGCAGTACTTC
TRBJ2-7 | NA | TRBD2 | TRBV28 | CASREGLALFYEQYF | TGTGCCAGCAGGGAAGGACTAGCGTTATTCTACGAGCAGTACTTC
TRBJ2-7 | NA | TRBD2 | TRBV27 | CASSPSSGSHYEQYF | TGTGCCAGCAGTCCCTCTAGCGGGAGTCACTACGAGCAGTACTTC
TRBJ1-4 | once | NA | TRBV5-1 | CASSLRGAGEKLFF | TGCGCCAGCAGCTTGCGGGGGGCCGGGGAAAAACTGTTTTTT
TRBJ2-3 | NA | TRBD2 | TRBV4-1 | CASSQVPSGHTDTQYF | TGCGCCAGCAGCCAAGTACCTAGCGGGCACACAGATACGCAGTATTTT
TRBJ2-1 | NA | NA | TRBV4-2 | CASSQDPERDNEQFF | TGTGCCAGCAGCCAAGACCCAGAGCGCGACAATGAGCAGTTCTTC
TRBJ2-2 | many | TRBD2 | TRBV30 | CAWVRSGSDTGELFF | TGTGCCTGGGTCCGTAGCGGGAGCGACACCGGGGAGCTGTTTTTT
TRBJ2-6 | NA | NA | TRBV28 | CASSLATGASGANVLTF | TGTGCCAGCAGTTTGGCTACAGGAGCCTCTGGGGCCAACGTCCTGACTTTC
TRBJ2-1 | NA | TRBD1 | TRBV7-6 | CASSLPFRGLEQFF | TGTGCCAGCAGCTTACCCTTTAGGGGGCTGGAGCAGTTCTTC
TRBJ2-5 | NA | TRBD2 | TRBV19 | CASSTTSGPKETQYF | TGTGCCAGTAGTACCACTAGCGGGCCCAAAGAGACCCAGTACTTC